The 22 T cell receptor beta chains given below trace back to one sample, sequenced in a study of T cells in Graves' hyperthyroidism and ophthalmopathy. TCR beta CDR3 regions were amplified from RNA. Researchers ran a first-round RT-PCR on the TCR CDR3 using the HTBI primer set. TCRdb recomputed calls from the multiplex PCR reads with MiXCR, one row per CDR3 protein. The sample holds a few hundred thousand distinct CDR3 sequences; less than 15% are singletons and the top ten take 9% to 9.5%. Sequenced sample: blood. These receptors came from a woman aged 18 to 35 with Graves' hyperthyroidism.

This clonotype was found a few times. The chain combines TRBV29-1 with TRBJ2-7; D is perhaps TRBD1 or TRBD2 (5 bases each). This CDR3 has 13 residues. V was shortened by 5 bases and J by 3 bases, with 14 bases between the two germline ends. Germline V lookup: CDR1 SQVTM, CDR2 ANQGSEA. CDR3 sequence reads: CSVFGTTSYEQYF. For the CDR3, the DNA is TGCAGCGTTTTTGGGACGACGAGCTACGAGCAGTACTTC.

This clonotype appeared many times. The chain couples TRBV6-1 to TRBJ2-5, with D unresolved. V lost 4 bases and J lost 5, with 8 bases in between. Germline V lookup: CDR1 MNHNS, CDR2 SASEGT. This CDR3 has 12 amino acids. In DNA form, the CDR3 reads TGTGCCAGCAGTGGAGTTTTCGAGACCCAGTACTTC. This codes for CASSGVFETQYF.

At least ten counts were recorded for this clonotype. The chain employs TRBV3-1 and TRBJ2-3; perhaps TRBD2 as D (7 bases). CDR1 is LGHDT and CDR2 is YNNKEL in the germline V gene (reference sequence). Trimming shortened V by 3 bases and J by 5 bases, and 21 bases separated the two germline ends. CDR3 length equals 17 residues. The chain's CDR3 is CASSHWHEGGGGDTQYF. In DNA, the CDR3 is TGTGCCAGCAGCCATTGGCATGAGGGGGGGGGAGGAGATACGCAGTATTTT.

This clonotype was observed many times. The chain employs TRBV13 and TRBJ1-6, with D perhaps matching TRBD1 (6 bases). Germline V lookup: CDR1 PRHDT, CDR2 FYEKMQ (reference sequence). This CDR3 has 14 amino acids. Trimming left V 4 bases short and J 4 bases short, with 8 bases between. CDR3 region: CASSSQGYNSPLHF. CDR3 sequence (DNA): TGTGCCAGCAGCTCACAGGGATATAATTCACCCCTCCACTTT.

The sample holds many counts of this clonotype. V is TRBV12-3 or TRBV12-4 and J is TRBJ2-7; D remains unclear. The CDR3 runs 14 residues. Trimming removed 4 bases at V and 4 bases at J, with 14 bases between. CDR3 amino acids: CASSYAGHQYEQYF. CDR3 nucleotides: TGTGCCAGCAGTTACGCCGGGCACCAATACGAGCAGTACTTC.

This clonotype has a count of ten or more. The gene calls are TRBV29-1 and TRBJ1-5; a weak D match, TRBD1 (5 bases). Germline V lookup: CDR1 SQVTM, CDR2 ANQGSEA. The CDR3 is made up of 13 amino acids. Trimming removed 3 bases from V and 6 bases from J, with 12 bases in between. Here the CDR3 reads CSVEGLDGQPQHF. DNA of the CDR3: TGCAGCGTTGAGGGGCTAGACGGTCAGCCCCAGCATTTT.

This clonotype was detected ten times or more. The CDR3 is CASSPGNGYTF. The CDR3 coding sequence is TGTGCCAGCAGTCCCGGAAATGGCTACACCTTC. The chain employs TRBV12-3 or TRBV12-4 and TRBJ1-2; D gene uncertain. V lost 5 bases and J lost 6, with 7 bases in between. This CDR3 has 11 residues.

This clonotype was observed at least ten times. V gene TRBV28 combines with J gene TRBJ1-1, with D tentatively TRBD1 (6 bases). This CDR3 has 17 amino acids. Trimming pared 2 bases from V and 0 bases from J, leaving 16 bases between. In germline, CDR1 is MDHEN, CDR2 SYDVKM. CDR3: CASSLRGASSMNTEAFF. The CDR3 bases are TGTGCCAGCAGTTTAAGGGGGGCTTCCTCCATGAACACTGAAGCTTTCTTT. The entire variable domain, with the rest obtained from reference TRBV28 and TRBJ1-1, is as follows: DVKVTQSSRYLVKRTGEKVFLECVQDMDHENMFWYRQDPGLGLRLIYFSYDVKMKEKGDIPEGYSVSREKKERFSLILESASTNQTSMYLCASSLRGASSMNTEAFFGQGTRLTVV.

The chain combines TRBV9 with TRBJ1-1; D is ambiguous. Germline V gene sequence: CDR1 SGDLS, CDR2 YYNGEE. V was cut by 6 bases and J by 4 bases, with 10 bases left in between. The CDR3 spans 12 residues. CDR3 loop: CASIGSGTEAFF. The CDR3 bases are TGTGCCAGCATTGGTTCGGGCACTGAAGCTTTCTTT.

This clonotype has a handful of counts. J is TRBJ2-1 and V is TRBV24-1; 9 nucleotides agree with TRBD2. The CDR3 loop spans 15 amino acids. V shed 3 bases, J shed 4 bases, and the junction held 3 bases outside the gene matches. The germline CDR1 and CDR2 sequences are KGHDR and SFDVKD. The CDR3: CATSDRLAGYNEQFF. The CDR3 DNA sequence: TGTGCCACCAGTGATCGGCTAGCGGGGTACAATGAGCAGTTCTTC.

V usage is TRBV7-2 and J usage is TRBJ2-7; TRBD1 matches at 9 bases. CDR1 and CDR2 (germline): SGHTA, FQGNSA. CDR3 size: 14 residues. V lost 8 bases, J lost 2 bases, and 7 bases stayed unmatched. The CDR3: CASSTGGSPYEQYF. DNA of the CDR3: TGTGCCAGCTCAACAGGGGGCTCCCCCTACGAGCAGTACTTC.

This clonotype was counted between two and nine times. The rearrangement uses TRBV15 and TRBJ1-2; weak D call: TRBD1 (5 bases). Germline loops: CDR1 LNHNV, CDR2 YYDKDF (reference sequence). With 0 bases removed from V and 3 bases from J, the gap between germline ends came to 11 bases. The CDR3 is 15 amino acids. The CDR3: CATSRDGGIDYGYTF. Here the CDR3 DNA reads TGTGCCACCAGCAGAGATGGGGGGATTGACTATGGCTACACCTTC.

This clonotype was found many times. This rearrangement joins TRBV3-1 to TRBJ2-5; D may be TRBD2 (6 bases). Germline CDR1 and CDR2: LGHDT and YNNKEL (reference sequence). V lost 4 bases, J lost 7 bases, and 16 bases lay in between. The CDR3 is 14 amino acids. CDR3 amino acids: CASSRALVGGTQYF. CDR3 DNA sequence: TGTGCCAGCAGCCGGGCCCTAGTGGGGGGGACCCAGTACTTC.

This clonotype was found a few times. The V and J genes are TRBV10-3 and TRBJ1-2, with D perhaps matching TRBD1 (6 bases). Germline CDR1 and CDR2: ENHRY and SYGVKD. This CDR3 has 14 residues. The V end was cut by 4 bases, the J end by 6 bases, with 15 bases between. CDR3 in DNA: TGTGCCATCAGTGGCAGATCCGGGACACATGGCTACACCTTC. Residues: CAISGRSGTHGYTF.

This clonotype has a handful of counts. The chain is built from TRBV20-1 and TRBJ1-1, with D tentatively TRBD1 (6 bases). The CDR3 runs 15 residues. In germline, CDR1 is DFQATT, CDR2 SNEGSKA (reference sequence). V was clipped by 6 bases and J by 2 bases, with 19 bases between them. Here the CDR3 reads CSAKRPGTINTEAFF. DNA for the CDR3: TGCAGTGCGAAAAGGCCCGGGACAATTAACACTGAAGCTTTCTTT.

This clonotype has ten or more counts. The chain has TRBV11-2 and TRBJ1-4; D is unresolved. CDR1 is SGHAT, CDR2 FQNNGV, per germline. The length of the CDR3 is 16 residues. Trimming pared 1 base from V and 3 bases from J, leaving 12 bases between. CDR3 coding DNA: TGTGCCAGCAGCTTAGGGAGGACCATCTCTAATGAAAAACTGTTTTTT. This codes for CASSLGRTISNEKLFF.

This clonotype has a count of ten or more. This sequence joins TRBV18 and TRBJ1-1; no clear D gene. V was cut by 1 base and J by 7 bases, with 13 bases left in between. Germline CDR1 is KGHSH and CDR2 is LQKENI. CDR3 length equals 14 residues. The CDR3 bases are TGTGCCAGCTCACCACAAGGAGAAACCAGTGAAGCTTTCTTT. Residues: CASSPQGETSEAFF.

This clonotype was counted ten times or more. V usage is TRBV20-1 and J usage is TRBJ2-4; 12 bases fit TRBD2. From germline, CDR1 is DFQATT and CDR2 SNEGSKA (reference sequence). CDR3 size: 15 residues. The J segment lost 7 bases and the V segment lost 0 bases, leaving 4 bases of the junction unmatched. The CDR3 DNA is TGCAGTGCTAGAGATTCTAGCGGGGGGGGGAACATTCAGTACTTC. It yields the protein CSARDSSGGGNIQYF.

This clonotype occurred many times. This chain uses TRBV3-1 with TRBJ2-2; D is perhaps TRBD1 or TRBD2 (5 bases each). The ends were cut back, 7 bases at V and 6 bases at J, with 24 bases in the middle. The CDR3 loop spans 17 amino acids. The V gene's germline CDR1 is LGHDT and CDR2 YNNKEL (reference sequence). CDR3 sequence (DNA): TGTGCCAGCAACAGAGGCTCGGTGGGCCGGGGCGCCGGGGAGCTGTTTTTT. Translated: CASNRGSVGRGAGELFF.

The sample holds many counts of this clonotype. The chain recombines TRBV12-3 or TRBV12-4 with TRBJ2-5, with TRBD1 identical over 11 bases. The CDR3 runs 15 residues. Trimming took 5 bases from V and 8 from J; bases not matched to a gene: 10. CDR3 coding DNA: TGTGCCAGCAGTGTAGGACAGGGGGCAGAGGAAACCCAGTACTTC. This sequence encodes CASSVGQGAEETQYF.

There are many counts of this clonotype. The chain combines TRBV18 with TRBJ1-5; D gene unclear. V was trimmed by 0 bases and J by 4 bases, leaving 7 bases between them. Germline CDR1 is KGHSH and CDR2 is LQKENI. This CDR3 comprises 14 residues. CDR3: CASSPPTPNQPQHF. The CDR3 DNA follows: TGTGCCAGCTCACCACCGACGCCAAATCAGCCCCAGCATTTT.

At least ten counts were recorded for this clonotype. The gene calls are TRBV5-1 and TRBJ1-2; tentative D call: TRBD1 (5 bases). The CDR3 runs 14 residues. V dropped 5 bases and J dropped 4 bases, with 15 bases sitting between them. Germline V gene lookup returns CDR1 SGHRS and CDR2 YFSETQ. CDR3 DNA sequence: TGCGCCAGCAGGACGGGGCAGACTGGCTATGGCTACACCTTC. Translating it yields CASRTGQTGYGYTF.